The 9 T cell receptor beta chains in this list originate from one sample, sequenced in a study of cytomegalovirus exposure and HLA in healthy donors. The PCR had 60 Vbeta and 13 Jbeta primers. Produced via immunoSEQ multiplex PCR; TCRdb's table is partial and in-frame only. The profile shows around 94,000 clones, approximately 77% of them singletons. The material sequenced was PBMCs. The receptors originated from a human donor in good health.

The chain links TRBV9 to TRBJ2-2; 8 bases map to TRBD2. The CDR3 loop spans 17 amino acids. Germline V lookup: CDR1 SGDLS, CDR2 YYNGEE. V was pared by 6 bases and J by 6 bases, with 16 bases of the junction left unmatched. The CDR3 loop is CASNPRPASGSPGELFF. The DNA for the CDR3 is TGTGCCAGCAATCCCAGGCCGGCTAGCGGGTCCCCCGGGGAGCTGTTTTTT.

The rearrangement uses TRBV7-3 and TRBJ2-6; TRBD1 agrees at 8 bases. V lost 5 bases and J lost 1; bases outside the gene matches: 4. Germline V gene data show CDR1 as SGHTA and CDR2 as FQGTGA. This CDR3 spans 16 amino acids. CDR3 amino acids: CASSLRTGSGANVLTF. The CDR3 nucleotides read TGTGCCAGCAGCCTTCGGACAGGGTCTGGGGCCAACGTCCTGACTTTC.

The chain couples TRBV29-1 to TRBJ2-5; 9 nucleotides align to TRBD1. The CDR3 consists of 14 residues. V lost 7 bases and J lost 4; bases outside the gene matches: 10. Looked up from germline, CDR1 is SQVTM and CDR2 is ANQGSEA. The CDR3 DNA sequence: TGCAGCGCCGCCCGACAGGGGGACGGAGAGACCCAGTACTTC. This sequence encodes CSAARQGDGETQYF.

This rearrangement joins TRBV6-5 to TRBJ2-3; 9 bases line up with TRBD1. The CDR3 has 15 residues. Trimming took 4 bases from V and 2 from J; bases not matched to a gene: 4. The germline V gene encodes CDR1 MNHEY and CDR2 SVGAGI. CDR3 bases: TGTGCCAGCAGTTCCGGACAGGGGACCACAGATACGCAGTATTTT. This sequence encodes CASSSGQGTTDTQYF.

The J gene is TRBJ1-1, the V gene TRBV15; D is unresolved. V was trimmed by 1 base and J by 8 bases, leaving 14 bases between them. The CDR3 is 14 amino acids. Germline V gene data show CDR1 as LNHNV and CDR2 as YYDKDF (reference sequence). CDR3 protein: CATSRGGFGSEAFF. CDR3 sequence (DNA): TGTGCCACCAGCAGAGGAGGCTTTGGCTCCGAAGCTTTCTTT. Drawing the rest from reference TRBV15 and TRBJ1-1, the complete variable domain is DAMVIQNPRYQVTQFGKPVTLSCSQTLNHNVMYWYQQKSSQAPKLLFHYYDKDFNNEADTPDNFQSRRPNTSFCFLDIRSPGLGDTAMYLCATSRGGFGSEAFFGQGTRLTVV.

The CDR3 loop is CASSLSGYPPTGELFF. In DNA form, the CDR3 reads TGTGCCAGCAGCTTAAGCGGCTACCCCCCCACCGGGGAGCTGTTTTTT. The rearrangement links TRBV7-3 to TRBJ2-2; D gene uncertain. The length of the CDR3 is 16 residues. Germline CDR1 reads SGHTA; CDR2 reads FQGTGA. Trimming stripped 1 base from V and 4 bases from J, with 13 bases between.

The chain employs TRBV5-4 and TRBJ2-3; 7 nucleotides agree with TRBD2. CDR1 SGHNT and CDR2 YYREEE come from the germline V gene (reference sequence). The ends lost 4 bases at V and 2 bases at J; junction bases unmatched: 10. The CDR3 has 16 amino acids. The CDR3 DNA reads TGTGCCAGCAGCCCACAGCGGGGAACAATCACAGATACGCAGTATTTT. As protein: CASSPQRGTITDTQYF.

This clone was seen more than once but under ten times. The V and J genes are TRBV9 and TRBJ2-2, with D unclear. The CDR3 extends over 11 amino acids. The germline V gene encodes CDR1 SGDLS and CDR2 YYNGEE. V was clipped by 3 bases and J by 7 bases, with 4 bases between them. CDR3 nucleotides: TGTGCCAGCAGCGGAGGCGGGGAGCTGTTTTTT. It translates to CASSGGGELFF.

The V gene is TRBV5-8, the J gene TRBJ2-5; TRBD2 might be the D (5 bases). The ends were cut back, 4 bases at V and 4 bases at J, with 20 bases in the middle. The CDR3 runs 16 residues. In germline, CDR1 is SGHTS, CDR2 YDEGEE. The CDR3 region has the DNA TGTGCCAGCAGCGCAGAAACTAGGGTTACGGGAGAGACCCAGTACTTC. It encodes CASSAETRVTGETQYF.